This T cell receptor (beta chain) was profiled in a study of blood T cell repertoires in COVID-19. Turning to the study itself: Samples came from the United States, Italy and Spain, spanning acute and convalescent COVID-19. The analysed material was cDNA or gDNA that came from T cells, B-cell-depleted T cells, or PBMCs.

As handled by the study authors: For nucleated cells, counts were estimated from reference gene primer amplification. TCRdb's copy holds only in-frame clones and misses some; the assay was immunoSEQ multiplex PCR. The DNA gave D and trimming, while V, J and clone size come from that table. The table records under 15,000 clones, 90% of them present only once. With 7 bases clipped from V and 2 bases from J, the junction kept 11 bases outside the gene matches. CDR1 is MNHEY and CDR2 is SMNVEV in the germline V gene (reference sequence). This CDR3 comprises 17 residues. The rearrangement uses TRBV27 and TRBJ2-6; TRBD1 aligns across 7 bases. The material sequenced was peripheral blood. This clonotype originated in a human donor with active COVID-19. The donor label of this sample is uncertain. The CDR3 DNA reads TGTGCCAGCACCCCCGCACAGGGGTCCCCTGGGGCCAACGTCCTGACTTTC. It codes for CASTPAQGSPGANVLTF. Drawing the rest from reference TRBV27 and TRBJ2-6, the complete variable domain is EAQVTQNPRYLITVTGKKLTVTCSQNMNHEYMSWYRQDPGLGLRQIYYSMNVEVTDKGDVPEGYKVSRKEKRNFPLILESPSPNQTSLYFCASTPAQGSPGANVLTFGAGSRLTVL.